What follows describes a single T cell receptor (beta chain). It lacks a known antigen. Base-call qualities are not available, and no considerably larger clone is one nucleotide away. This specimen comes from a study of blood T cell repertoires in COVID-19 (dated by TCRdb to the early 2020s). About the study as a whole: Collaborator samples came from the United States, Italy and Spain and covered acute and convalescent phases of COVID-19. The prospective study material was composed of cDNA or gDNA derived from T cells, B-cell-depleted T cells, or PBMCs. The dataset comprised deeply sampled blood TCRbeta repertoires from subjects exposed to, actively infected with, or recovered from COVID-19. A freely available public database, intended as a resource for researchers studying the immune response to SARS-CoV-2, is where the repertoires were released. The samples were drawn from the first 160 participants of the ongoing ImmuneRACE study and from over 950 subjects provided by 6 global collaborators. The sample metadata nearly always contained a de-identified subject ID, COVID-19 status, age in years and sex. HLA class I and class II types, where available, came from metadata supplied by the sample provider rather than from assay-based typing.

TCRbeta CDR3 regions were amplified from genomic DNA using the immunoSEQ Assay, a bias-controlled multiplex PCR. In the source study's methods: The number of nucleated cells in each sample was estimated from the amplification of reference gene primers within the assay. To quantify the absolute abundance of each unique TCRbeta CDR3 rearrangement, sequence reads were collapsed and filtered. Productive Simpson clonality was computed per sample as the square root of Simpson's diversity index over productive rearrangements. The source is immuneACCESS, and TCRdb retained only in-frame sequences with V and J called. Part of the clones is not carried over; for the studies checked, unresolved V genes explain less than half of this, and the remainder is unexplained. That table is the source of V, J and clone size, and D and trimming were worked out from the DNA. This sample comprises 150,000 to 200,000 clones, approximately 83% of them detected only once. About 10% of the sample belongs to the ten largest clones.

The paper as a whole reports these results and caveats: Clinical and demographic metadata were provided uncurated, with the amount varying by source and participant.

Collaborating institutions collected whole blood in K2EDTA tubes following their own protocols. For TCRbeta analysis, collaborators shipped samples in one of three forms: frozen whole blood, isolated PBMCs, or DNA extracted from either of those sample types. The specimen was peripheral blood. This sequence originates from a human donor with active or convalescent COVID-19. The donor label of this sample is uncertain.

The CDR3 protein sequence reads: CASSPGQGTDTQYF. The DNA sequence is given as TGTGCCAGCAGCCCGGGACAGGGGACAGATACGCAGTATTTT. The rearranged chain carries TRBV7-8 and TRBJ2-3; 10 central bases correspond to TRBD1. From the germline V gene, CDR1 is SGHVS and CDR2 is FQNEAQ. The CDR3 numbers 14 residues from cysteine through phenylalanine. Only the CDR3 region is kept as DNA, spanning 42 bases read in frame from base 1. Unmatched junction bases come to 2, with V trimmed by 5 bases and J by 3 bases.